A single sample is the source of the 6 T cell receptor beta chains below, sequenced in a study of cytomegalovirus exposure and HLA in healthy donors. PCR was performed using 60 Vbeta and 13 Jbeta primers. Clones were read by immunoSEQ multiplex PCR, and TCRdb kept only the in-frame ones, dropping some. The data contain roughly 120,000 clones, approximately 80% of them singletons. The sequenced material came from PBMCs. The receptors here all came from a man between 18 and 35 years old in good health and CMV-seropositive.

J is TRBJ1-1 and V is TRBV2; a possible D gene is TRBD1 (5 bases). There are 15 residues in the CDR3. V lost 6 bases and J 6 bases, leaving 20 bases between the germline ends. Per the germline V gene, CDR1 is SNHLY and CDR2 is FYNNEI. In nucleotides, the CDR3 is TGTGCCAGCAGCCCTCATGGCAGGGAACGGGCTGAAGCTTTCTTT. The encoded protein is CASSPHGRERAEAFF.

This chain uses TRBV6-5 with TRBJ2-5, with TRBD2 matching 7 bases. Germline CDR1 is MNHEY and CDR2 is SVGAGI. The CDR3 runs to 16 residues. V trimming: 2 bases; J trimming: 1 base; junction bases outside the gene matches: 7. The CDR3 DNA follows: TGTGCCAGCAGTTACGGGCTGGTAGCGGGCCAAGAGACCCAGTACTTC. Protein product: CASSYGLVAGQETQYF.

V is TRBV27 and J is TRBJ2-5, with 10 bases that match TRBD2. With 2 bases clipped from V and 6 bases from J, the junction kept 15 bases outside the gene matches. Germline loops: CDR1 MNHEY, CDR2 SMNVEV (reference sequence). The CDR3 is 18 amino acids. In DNA form, the CDR3 reads TGTGCCAGCAGTTTACGGTCCCCTAGCGGGAGACACGAACAGACCCAGTACTTC. Protein: CASSLRSPSGRHEQTQYF.

This rearrangement joins TRBV5-1 to TRBJ1-4; a weak D match, TRBD1 (6 bases). The CDR3 totals 13 residues. V lost 5 bases, J lost 4 bases, and 9 bases lay in between. The germline CDR1 and CDR2 sequences are SGHRS and YFSETQ. For the CDR3, the DNA is TGCGCCAGCAGATCCAGGGGTAATGAAAAACTGTTTTTT. Its translation: CASRSRGNEKLFF.

The chain carries TRBV29-1 and TRBJ1-2, with 9 bases identical to TRBD1. J gave up 2 bases and V 7 bases, and 11 bases lay outside the gene matches. The germline V gene encodes CDR1 SQVTM and CDR2 ANQGSEA. The CDR3 loop spans 15 amino acids. The CDR3 coding sequence is TGCAGCGCCAGGGGAGGGGACAGGGTGAACTATGGCTACACCTTC. This encodes CSARGGDRVNYGYTF.

This clone was found a few times. The chain employs TRBV27 and TRBJ2-1; TRBD2 aligns across 8 bases. The junction had 8 bases not matched to a gene; V was cut back by 6 bases and J by 7 bases. From germline, CDR1 is MNHEY and CDR2 SMNVEV (reference sequence). This CDR3 has 14 residues. The CDR3 loop is CASSDGGGLNEQFF. Written as DNA, the CDR3 is TGTGCCAGCAGCGACGGGGGGGGGTTGAATGAGCAGTTCTTC.